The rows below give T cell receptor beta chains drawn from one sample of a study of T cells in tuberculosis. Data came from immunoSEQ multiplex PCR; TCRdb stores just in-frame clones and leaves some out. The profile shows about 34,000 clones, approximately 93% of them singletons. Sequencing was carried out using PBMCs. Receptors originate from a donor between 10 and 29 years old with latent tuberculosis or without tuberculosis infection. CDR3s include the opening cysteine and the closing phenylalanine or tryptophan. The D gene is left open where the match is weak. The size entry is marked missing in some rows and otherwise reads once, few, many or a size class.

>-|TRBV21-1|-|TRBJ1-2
CASSKGCTKGGYTF
TGTGCCAGCAGCAAAGGGTGCACCAAGGGGGGCTACACCTTC
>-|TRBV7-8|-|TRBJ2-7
CASSLAEGQYF
TGTGCCAGCAGCTTAGCGGAGGGGCAGTACTTC
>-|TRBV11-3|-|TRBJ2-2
CASSLAIWGTNATGELFF
TGTGCCAGCAGCTTAGCTATCTGGGGGACAAACGCCACCGGGGAGCTGTTTTTT
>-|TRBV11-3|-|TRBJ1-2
CASSLDRLQADNYGYTF
TGTGCCAGCAGCTTAGATAGGTTACAGGCGGATAACTATGGCTACACCTTC
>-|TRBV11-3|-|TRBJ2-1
CASSGEGTGVRVF
TGTGCCAGCAGCGGAGAGGGGACGGGGGTGAGGGTCTTC
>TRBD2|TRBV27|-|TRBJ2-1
CASSLRGSPGGGNEQFF
TGTGCCAGCAGTTTACGAGGGAGTCCCGGGGGGGGCAATGAGCAGTTCTTC
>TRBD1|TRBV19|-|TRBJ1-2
CASSIGAGGFYGYTF
TGTGCCAGTAGTATAGGTGCAGGGGGCTTCTATGGCTACACCTTC
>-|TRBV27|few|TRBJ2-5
CASSLRRGIETQYF
TGTGCCAGCAGTTTACGCAGGGGTATAGAGACCCAGTACTTC
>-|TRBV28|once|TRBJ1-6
CASLFSGGVHSPLHF
TGTGCCAGCCTTTTCAGTGGGGGGGTCCATTCACCCCTCCACTTT
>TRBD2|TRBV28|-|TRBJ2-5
CASSSTSGFRWQETQYF
TGTGCCAGCAGTTCGACTAGCGGGTTCAGATGGCAAGAGACCCAGTACTTC
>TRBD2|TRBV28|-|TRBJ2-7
CASSFGGGAYEQYF
TGTGCCAGCAGTTTCGGCGGGGGGGCCTACGAGCAGTACTTC
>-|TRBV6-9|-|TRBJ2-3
CASRHLDTQYF
TGTGCCAGTAGACATTTAGATACGCAGTATTTT
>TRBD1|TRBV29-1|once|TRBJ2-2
CSVEARGPFTGELFF
TGCAGCGTTGAAGCCAGGGGGCCGTTCACCGGGGAGCTGTTTTTT
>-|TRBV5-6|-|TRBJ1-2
CASSTRAGAREGYTF
TGTGCCAGCAGCACCCGGGCGGGGGCCCGGGAGGGCTACACCTTC
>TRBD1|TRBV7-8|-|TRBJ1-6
CASSVTGEATLHF
TGTGCCAGCAGCGTTACAGGGGAGGCCACCCTCCACTTT
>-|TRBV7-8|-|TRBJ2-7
CASSYVATEQYF
TGTGCCAGCAGCTACGTAGCTACCGAGCAGTACTTC
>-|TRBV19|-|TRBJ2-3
CASRSSAGDTQYF
TGTGCCAGTAGATCTTCGGCGGGGGATACGCAGTATTTT
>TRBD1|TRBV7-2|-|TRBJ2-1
CASSATGWAGGRNEQFF
TGTGCCAGCAGCGCGACCGGGTGGGCAGGGGGTAGGAATGAGCAGTTCTTC
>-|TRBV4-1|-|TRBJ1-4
CASSQDSRFANEKLFF
TGCGCCAGCAGCCAAGATAGCCGCTTTGCTAATGAAAAACTGTTTTTT
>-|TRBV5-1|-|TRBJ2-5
CASSLWQGWETQYF
TGCGCCAGCAGCTTGTGGCAGGGCTGGGAGACCCAGTACTTC
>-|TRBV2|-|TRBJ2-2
CASRAGQRNTGELFF
TGTGCCAGCAGGGCGGGACAGCGGAACACCGGGGAGCTGTTTTTT
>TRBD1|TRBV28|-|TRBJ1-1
CASSLTGNRNTEAFF
TGTGCCAGCAGTTTGACAGGGAATAGGAACACTGAAGCTTTCTTT
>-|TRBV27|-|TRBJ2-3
CASSLYTSTDTQYF
TGTGCCAGCAGTTTATATACTAGCACAGATACGCAGTATTTT
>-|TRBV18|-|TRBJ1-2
CASSPDSGYGYTF
TGTGCCAGCTCACCGGACAGTGGCTATGGCTACACCTTC
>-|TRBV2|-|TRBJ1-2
CASSDGDRLLYGYTF
TGTGCCAGCAGTGATGGTGACAGGCTCCTCTATGGCTACACCTTC
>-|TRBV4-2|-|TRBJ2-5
CASSQGATKETQYF
TGTGCCAGCAGCCAAGGGGCCACCAAAGAGACCCAGTACTTC
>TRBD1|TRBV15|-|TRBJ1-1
CATSRAPPLTGGTEAFF
TGTGCCACCAGCAGAGCACCACCTTTGACAGGGGGAACTGAAGCTTTCTTT
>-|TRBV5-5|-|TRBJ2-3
CASSLPVTTTDTQYF
TGTGCCAGCAGCTTACCGGTAACTACCACAGATACGCAGTATTTT
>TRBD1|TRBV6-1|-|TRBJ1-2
CASSEWVVFRDRGRLPYGYTF
TGTGCCAGCAGTGAATGGGTGGTCTTTCGGGACAGGGGGCGTTTACCCTATGGCTACACCTTC
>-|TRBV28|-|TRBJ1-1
CASRVGGYTEAFF
TGTGCCAGCAGGGTAGGAGGTTATACTGAAGCTTTCTTT
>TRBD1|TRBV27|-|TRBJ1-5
CASSPRQGLNQPQHF
TGTGCCAGCAGTCCCCGACAGGGATTAAATCAGCCCCAGCATTTT
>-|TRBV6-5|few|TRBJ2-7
CASSYWDGGRLGQYF
TGTGCCAGCAGTTACTGGGACGGAGGGCGGCTGGGGCAGTACTTC
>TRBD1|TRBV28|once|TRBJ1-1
CASSPEQGPAFF
TGTGCCAGCAGCCCTGAACAGGGGCCCGCTTTCTTT
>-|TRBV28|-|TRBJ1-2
CASSYRPSGGYTF
TGTGCCAGCAGCTACCGCCCAAGTGGTGGCTACACCTTC
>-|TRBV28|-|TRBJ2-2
CAGQGGTGELFF
TGTGCCGGGCAGGGAGGCACCGGGGAGCTGTTTTTT
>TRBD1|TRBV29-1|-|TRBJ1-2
CSVATTGQYSYGYTF
TGCAGCGTCGCAACGACAGGGCAGTATTCCTATGGCTACACCTTC
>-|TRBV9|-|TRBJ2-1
CASSVDWSSYNEQFF
TGTGCCAGCAGCGTAGATTGGAGCTCCTACAATGAGCAGTTCTTC
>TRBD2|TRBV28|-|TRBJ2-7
CASGPPSSGSDEQYF
TGTGCCAGCGGCCCCCCCTCTAGCGGGAGCGACGAGCAGTACTTC
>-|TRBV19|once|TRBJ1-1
CASREGFREAFF
TGTGCCAGTAGGGAGGGTTTTCGGGAAGCTTTCTTT
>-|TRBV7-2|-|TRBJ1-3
CASSLTQLLGNTIYF
TGTGCCAGCAGCTTAACTCAGCTCTTGGGCAACACCATATATTTT
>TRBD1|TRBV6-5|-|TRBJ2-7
CASRLTGGTYEQYF
TGTGCCAGCAGATTAACAGGGGGCACCTACGAGCAGTACTTC
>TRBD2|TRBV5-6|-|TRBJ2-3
CASSLPGLAITDTQYF
TGTGCCAGCAGCCTCCCGGGACTAGCGATCACAGATACGCAGTATTTT
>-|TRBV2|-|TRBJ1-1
CASRGQSNTEAFF
TGTGCCAGCAGAGGACAATCGAACACTGAAGCTTTCTTT
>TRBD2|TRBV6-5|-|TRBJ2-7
CASSLAGGTYEQYF
TGTGCCAGCAGCCTAGCGGGAGGAACCTACGAGCAGTACTTC
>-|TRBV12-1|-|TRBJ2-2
CASSKTTGTGNTGELFF
TGTGCCAGCAGCAAAACCACCGGGACAGGGAACACCGGGGAGCTGTTTTTT
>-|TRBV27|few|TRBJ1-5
CASSLMSGGNQPQHF
TGTGCCAGCAGTTTAATGTCCGGGGGCAATCAGCCCCAGCATTTT
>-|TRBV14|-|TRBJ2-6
CASSQVASRASGANVLTF
TGTGCCAGCAGCCAAGTAGCGAGTCGCGCCTCTGGGGCCAACGTCCTGACTTTC
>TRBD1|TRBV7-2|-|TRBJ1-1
CASSSTGTLNTEAFF
TGTGCCAGCAGCTCGACAGGGACACTGAACACTGAAGCTTTCTTT
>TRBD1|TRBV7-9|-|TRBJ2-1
CASRGQDRASYNEQFF
TGTGCCAGCAGAGGCCAGGACAGGGCCTCCTACAATGAGCAGTTCTTC
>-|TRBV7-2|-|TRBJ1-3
CASSLKGGLSGNTIYF
TGTGCCAGCAGCTTAAAGGGTGGACTCTCTGGAAACACCATATATTTT
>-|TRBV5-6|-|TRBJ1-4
CASSSLQGWPEKLFF
TGTGCCAGCAGCTCCCTACAGGGTTGGCCTGAAAAACTGTTTTTT
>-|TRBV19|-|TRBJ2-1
CASSTPGRSSYNEQFF
TGTGCCAGTAGTACCCCGGGAAGGAGCTCCTACAATGAGCAGTTCTTC
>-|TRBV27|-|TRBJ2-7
CASRGGVAVAYEQYF
TGTGCCAGCAGAGGGGGGGTAGCGGTGGCCTACGAGCAGTACTTC
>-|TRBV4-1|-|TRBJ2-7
CASSQTRLGNEQYF
TGCGCCAGCAGCCAAACGAGGTTAGGCAACGAGCAGTACTTC
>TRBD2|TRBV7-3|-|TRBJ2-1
CASSLSRLADEQFF
TGTGCCAGCAGCTTATCGAGACTAGCGGATGAGCAGTTCTTC
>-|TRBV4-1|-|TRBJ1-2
CASSQETGIYGYTF
TGCGCCAGCAGCCAAGAAACAGGGATCTATGGCTACACCTTC